The sequence of this T cell receptor beta chain was determined in a study of T-cell reconstitution after alpha-beta-depleted transplantation in children. Study findings and constraints: One year post-transplant, T-cell counts and diversity were largely derived from T cells produced anew. Recipient T cells and thymic progenitors that survived gave rise to the high TCRbeta diversity observed at day 60 in some patients.

This clonotype was detected only once. The antigen remains unidentified. Unique molecular identifiers were incorporated into the prepared TCRbeta library. TCRdb reanalysed the PCR reads using MiXCR and keeps one entry per CDR3 protein. The sample records about 580,000 distinct CDR3 sequences, more than 20% being singletons. The V and J ends lost 3 bases and 4 bases respectively, with 18 bases between them. Germline assignment: CDR1 SQVTM and CDR2 ANQGSEA. The CDR3 runs 15 residues. The sequence derives from a boy under three years old who had a stem cell transplant for acute myeloid leukemia, so the T cells may come from the graft donor. The specimen comprised PBMCs, mostly from graft donor cells, sampled 360 days after TCRalphabeta/CD19-depleted stem cell transplant. The chain combines TRBV29-1 with TRBJ1-1; D is unclear. CDR3 in DNA: TGCAGCGTTGACCGACCTCGCCTCTCGGGCACTGAAGCTTTCTTT. Its protein product is CSVDRPRLSGTEAFF.